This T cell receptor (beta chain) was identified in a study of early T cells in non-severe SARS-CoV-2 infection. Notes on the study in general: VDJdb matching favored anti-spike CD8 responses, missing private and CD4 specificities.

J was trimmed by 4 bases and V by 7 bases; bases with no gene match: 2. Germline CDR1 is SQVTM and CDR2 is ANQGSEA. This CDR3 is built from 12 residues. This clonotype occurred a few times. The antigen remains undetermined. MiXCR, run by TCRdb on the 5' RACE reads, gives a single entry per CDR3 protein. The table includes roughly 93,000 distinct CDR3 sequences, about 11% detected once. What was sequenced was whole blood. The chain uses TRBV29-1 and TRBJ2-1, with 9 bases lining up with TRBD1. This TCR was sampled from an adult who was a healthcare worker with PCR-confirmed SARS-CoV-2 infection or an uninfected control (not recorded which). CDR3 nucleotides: TGCAGCGGTGGACAGGGGTACAATGAGCAGTTCTTC. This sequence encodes CSGGQGYNEQFF.